The 27 T cell receptor beta chains below come from one sample, sequenced in a study of cytomegalovirus exposure and HLA in healthy donors (dated by TCRdb to 2016 to 2017). The library relied on the immunoSEQ multiplex PCR assay. The clones in this table, taken by TCRdb from immuneACCESS, are in-frame only. Not every clone is retained; where verified, under half of the shortfall comes from an unresolved V gene, and the cause of the rest is unknown. This sample gives over 35,000 clones in total; over 80% of them show up just once. The ten biggest clones cover about 3.5% of the sample. The sequenced sample was PBMCs. Receptors were obtained from a young man in good health and CMV-seronegative.

The genes are TRBV9 and TRBJ2-2; D gene uncertain. The CDR3 spans 13 residues. Germline V CDR1 and CDR2: SGDLS, YYNGEE. V was shortened by 0 bases and J by 6 bases, with 6 bases between the two germline ends. In DNA form, the CDR3 reads TGTGCCAGCAGCGTAGGGAGTCCCGGGGAGCTGTTTTTT. Translating gives CASSVGSPGELFF.

This chain uses TRBV5-1 with TRBJ2-7; a possible D gene is TRBD2 (5 bases). Germline loops: CDR1 SGHRS, CDR2 YFSETQ. The V gene lost 1 base and the J gene lost 5 bases, with 13 bases spanning the gap. CDR3 length equals 14 residues. In nucleotides, the CDR3 is TGCGCCAGCAGCTTGCCCCTCGGAGGTAACGAGCAGTACTTC. Protein sequence: CASSLPLGGNEQYF.

This clone was observed a single time. The chain links TRBV5-4 to TRBJ1-1; the match to TRBD1 covers 10 bases. Trimming removed 4 bases from V and 5 bases from J; junction bases left unmatched: 5. From germline, CDR1 is SGHNT and CDR2 YYREEE (reference sequence). The CDR3 is 14 amino acids. In DNA, the CDR3 is TGTGCCAGCAGCAGGGACAGGGGAGGAACTGAAGCTTTCTTT. Protein: CASSRDRGGTEAFF.

V is TRBV7-2 and J is TRBJ2-5, with D hard to call. The CDR3 totals 14 residues. In germline, CDR1 is SGHTA, CDR2 FQGNSA. V lost 5 bases, J lost 3 bases, and 13 bases lay in between. The CDR3 sequence: CASSTTQAKETQYF. The CDR3 region has the DNA TGTGCCAGCAGCACCACTCAAGCGAAAGAGACCCAGTACTTC.

This rearrangement joins TRBV25-1 to TRBJ1-6, with 7 positions matching TRBD1. The V gene end was trimmed by 4 bases and the J gene end by 4 bases; junction bases not matched to a gene: 1. The CDR3 covers 14 residues. Germline CDR1 MGHDK, CDR2 SYGVNS. The CDR3, as DNA: TGTGCCAGCAGTGCGGGACAGTATAATTCACCCCTCCACTTT. It encodes CASSAGQYNSPLHF.

The genes are TRBV9 and TRBJ2-1; 7 bases map to TRBD1. Per the germline V gene, CDR1 is SGDLS and CDR2 is YYNGEE. V was clipped by 0 bases and J by 5 bases; unmatched bases: 5. The CDR3 contains 15 residues. The CDR3 DNA reads as TGTGCCAGCAGCGTAGAAGGACAGGTTGACAATGAGCAGTTCTTC. It encodes CASSVEGQVDNEQFF.

The chain couples TRBV19 to TRBJ2-4; weak D call: TRBD1 (6 bases). This CDR3 has 11 residues. The V end was cut by 8 bases, the J end by 9 bases, with 11 bases between. Germline CDR1 reads LNHDA; CDR2 reads SQIVND (reference sequence). The CDR3 spells CASGDNVIQYF. DNA for the CDR3: TGTGCCAGTGGGGACAACGTCATTCAGTACTTC.

J is TRBJ2-7 and V is TRBV5-4, with a weak D call TRBD2 (6 bases). Trimming removed 0 bases at V and 4 bases at J, with 11 bases between. The CDR3 runs 14 residues. CDR1 SGHNT and CDR2 YYREEE come from the germline V gene (reference sequence). In nucleotides, the CDR3 is TGTGCCAGCAGCTTGGGGGCTAGCGCATACGAGCAGTACTTC. It yields the protein CASSLGASAYEQYF.

The chain uses TRBV11-2 and TRBJ2-1, with D maybe TRBD1 (6 bases). Trimming cost V 4 bases and J 0 bases, with 22 bases left between them. The CDR3 has 19 amino acids. CDR1 and CDR2 (germline): SGHAT, FQNNGV. CDR3 sequence reads: CASSSSRRTVSSSYNEQFF. CDR3 sequence (DNA): TGTGCCAGCAGCTCGTCTCGCCGGACAGTTTCGAGCTCCTACAATGAGCAGTTCTTC.

The CDR3 DNA sequence: TGCGCCAGCGGGGGGACGGGGAACACTGAAGCTTTCTTT. Translating gives CASGGTGNTEAFF. The chain recombines TRBV10-2 with TRBJ1-1; tentative D call: TRBD1 (5 bases). CDR1 and CDR2 (germline): WSHSY, SAAADI. V dropped 8 bases and J dropped 1 base, with 11 bases sitting between them. The CDR3 is 13 amino acids.

The V gene is TRBV10-3, the J gene TRBJ2-1; tentatively, D is TRBD2 (5 bases). CDR1 and CDR2 from the germline V gene are ENHRY and SYGVKD. V gave up 5 bases and J gave up 6 bases, with 17 bases separating them. The CDR3 has 15 residues. The CDR3 DNA follows: TGTGCCATCAGTACCCCAGCGGTCTACTTCAATGAGCAGTTCTTC. Translation: CAISTPAVYFNEQFF.

The chain links TRBV13 to TRBJ1-4, with D uncertain. Deletions cut 0 bases from V and 3 bases from J, with 8 bases between. Germline values: CDR1 PRHDT, CDR2 FYEKMQ (reference sequence). This CDR3 spans 15 amino acids. This chain's CDR3 is CASSLGGAANEKLFF. CDR3 coding DNA: TGTGCCAGCAGCTTAGGGGGTGCGGCTAATGAAAAACTGTTTTTT.

This chain connects TRBV25-1 to TRBJ1-1; TRBD1 is a possible D gene (5 bases). The CDR3 contains 16 residues. Germline lookup yields CDR1 MGHDK and CDR2 SYGVNS. V lost 4 bases to trimming and J lost 1 base, with 16 bases between them. The CDR3 is CASSAPYRFGNTEAFF. The CDR3 nucleotides are TGTGCCAGCAGTGCCCCATACAGGTTCGGGAACACTGAAGCTTTCTTT.

The chain carries TRBV12-5 and TRBJ1-2; D is perhaps TRBD1 (6 bases). Germline CDR1 and CDR2: LGHNT and FRNRAP. The CDR3 is made up of 17 amino acids. Trimming took off 0 bases at V and 1 base at J, with 15 bases between the two ends. The CDR3 DNA reads TGTGCTAGTGGTTTGGTTCACCTGACAGGAATTAACTATGGCTACACCTTC. Its translation is CASGLVHLTGINYGYTF.

The chain is built from TRBV7-9 and TRBJ1-2, with unresolved D. Trimming stripped 3 bases from V and 6 bases from J, with 14 bases between. CDR3 size: 14 residues. The V gene's germline CDR1 is SEHNR and CDR2 FQNEAQ (reference sequence). CDR3 nucleotide sequence: TGTGCCAGCAGCTTCGATGACGGGTTCCATGGCTACACCTTC. It is translated as CASSFDDGFHGYTF.

The chain recombines TRBV5-5 with TRBJ1-1; TRBD1 matches at 9 bases. Germline V lookup: CDR1 SGHKS, CDR2 YYEKEE (reference sequence). Losses at the gene ends were 3 bases for V and 4 bases for J; bases not matched to a gene: 7. This CDR3 contains 15 residues. This CDR3 is CASSSTGTGSTEAFF. DNA for the CDR3: TGTGCCAGCAGCTCTACCGGGACAGGGAGCACTGAAGCTTTCTTT.

The chain uses TRBV19 and TRBJ2-5; 8 nucleotides match TRBD1. Germline loops: CDR1 LNHDA, CDR2 SQIVND (reference sequence). The CDR3 length is 15 residues. The V gene end was trimmed by 3 bases and the J gene end by 0 bases; junction bases not matched to a gene: 3. The CDR3, as DNA: TGTGCCAGTAGTATCGGGACAGGTTACCAAGAGACCCAGTACTTC. It translates to CASSIGTGYQETQYF. Supplemented by reference TRBV19 and TRBJ2-5, the full variable domain reads DGGITQSPKYLFRKEGQNVTLSCEQNLNHDAMYWYRQDPGQGLRLIYYSQIVNDFQKGDIAEGYSVSREKKESFPLTVTSAQKNPTAFYLCASSIGTGYQETQYFGPGTRLLVL.

This rearrangement joins TRBV25-1 to TRBJ1-2; 7 bases agree with TRBD1. The CDR3 is 14 residues long. CDR1 is MGHDK, CDR2 SYGVNS, per germline. With 1 base clipped from V and 4 bases from J, the junction kept 3 bases outside the gene matches. CDR3 nucleotide sequence: TGTGCCAGCAGTGAATTACAGGGGATCTATGGCTACACCTTC. Amino acid sequence: CASSELQGIYGYTF.

This sequence joins TRBV19 and TRBJ1-2, with TRBD1 matching 9 bases. J gave up 6 bases and V 3 bases, and 2 bases lay outside the gene matches. In germline, CDR1 is LNHDA, CDR2 SQIVND (reference sequence). The CDR3 contains 13 residues. Here the CDR3 reads CASSMRDRDGYTF. CDR3 DNA sequence: TGTGCCAGTAGTATGAGGGACAGGGATGGCTACACCTTC.

This clone appeared a few times. The chain recombines TRBV28 with TRBJ1-5, with D possibly TRBD1 on 5 matching bases. CDR3 length: 12 residues. The ends were cut back, 8 bases at V and 5 bases at J, with 10 bases in the middle. Germline V gene lookup returns CDR1 MDHEN and CDR2 SYDVKM. The CDR3 coding sequence is TGTGCCAGCCAACGCAGGGATCAGCCCCAGCATTTT. Protein sequence: CASQRRDQPQHF.

This chain links TRBV21-1 with TRBJ2-1; the D call in the table, TRBD2, was not verified against the DNA. TRBV21-1 represents a pseudogene. The CDR3 is 16 amino acids. The CDR3 nucleotides are TGTGCCAGCAGCCGACTGACTAGCGGGAATTACAATGAGCAGTTCTTC. This translates into CASSRLTSGNYNEQFF.

The genes are TRBV30 and TRBJ2-6; D unresolved. Trimming left V 3 bases short and J 0 bases short, with 6 bases between. Germline V gene sequence: CDR1 GTSNPN, CDR2 SVGIG (reference sequence). The CDR3 totals 14 residues. CDR3 sequence (DNA): TGTGCCTGGAGATGGAGCTCTGGGGCCAACGTCCTGACTTTC. Encoded protein: CAWRWSSGANVLTF.

In DNA, the CDR3 is TGTGCCAGCAGTCTGGGTCGAGGGACTAGCGGGGGGGCGGAGACCCAGTACTTC. Amino acids: CASSLGRGTSGGAETQYF. The chain is built from TRBV4-2 and TRBJ2-5, with TRBD2 matching over 16 bases. Germline CDR1 and CDR2: LGHNA and YNFKEQ. The length of the CDR3 is 18 residues. Trimming cost V 6 bases and J 5 bases; bases outside gene matches: 12.

This chain joins TRBV6-4 and TRBJ1-1, with 7 bases aligning to TRBD1. With V trimmed by 6 bases and J by 2 bases, 6 bases remained unmatched. The germline V gene has CDR1 MRHNA and CDR2 SNTAGT. The CDR3 runs 14 residues. Written as DNA, the CDR3 is TGTGCCAGCAGCGCCGGGACAGATAACACTGAAGCTTTCTTT. It yields the protein CASSAGTDNTEAFF.

The chain links TRBV7-9 to TRBJ2-1, with a weak D call TRBD2 (6 bases). CDR1 is SEHNR, CDR2 FQNEAQ, per germline (reference sequence). The CDR3 is 12 residues long. Trimming removed 10 bases from V and 7 bases from J, with 14 bases in between. The CDR3 sequence: CATVPGRNEQFF. For the CDR3, the DNA is TGTGCCACGGTACCTGGGAGGAATGAGCAGTTCTTC.

CDR3 in amino acids: CASSVGDRGASPLHF. CDR3 in DNA: TGTGCCAGCAGCGTAGGGGACAGGGGAGCTTCACCCCTCCACTTT. The chain uses TRBV9 and TRBJ1-6, with TRBD1 matching 10 bases. Germline-derived CDR1 and CDR2 are SGDLS and YYNGEE. V was clipped by 0 bases and J by 9 bases; unmatched bases: 3. The CDR3 is made up of 15 amino acids.

This sequence joins TRBV5-8 and TRBJ2-1, with 14 bases aligning to TRBD2. CDR3 length equals 18 residues. The ends lost 1 base at V and 4 bases at J; junction bases unmatched: 7. CDR1 is SGHTS and CDR2 is YDEGEE in the germline V gene. The CDR3 loop is CASSLLGLAGGAYNEQFF. CDR3 nucleotides: TGTGCCAGCAGCTTGTTAGGACTAGCGGGGGGCGCTTACAATGAGCAGTTCTTC.